This entry lists 5 T cell receptor beta chains sequenced from one sample in a study of T cell clonality in common variable immunodeficiency (dated by TCRdb to 2014 to 2015). Libraries were built with the immunoSEQ multiplex PCR assay. The immuneACCESS repertoire file appears here via TCRdb, limited to in-frame rearrangements. These files lack a portion of the clones; in checked studies, under half of the deficit traces to unresolved V genes, and the cause of the others is not known. This sample has around 39,000 clones in the table, none counted a single time. The ten largest clones take up under 4.5% of the sample. Specimen: peripheral blood mononuclear cells. These receptor sequences come from a person between 18 and 75 years old in good health.

Comment on this clone: The read ends 3 residues before the CDR3 terminus; that terminus is restored from the germline J gene. V is TRBV5-1 and J is TRBJ1-2; D remains ambiguous. Germline loops: CDR1 SGHRS, CDR2 YFSETQ. The CDR3 has 12 amino acids. V lost 0 bases, J lost 5 bases, and 5 bases lay in between. Incomplete CDR3 DNA: TGCGCCAGCAGCTTGGGGCCGTATGGC. It yields the protein CASSLGPYG. The entire CDR3 is CASSLGPYGYTF.

In this sample, this clone turned up many times. The read ends 3 residues early relative to the CDR3; the germline J gene fills the gap. The chain recombines TRBV19 with TRBJ1-2, with D maybe TRBD1 (5 bases). From germline, CDR1 is LNHDA and CDR2 SQIVND (reference sequence). The CDR3 sequence is 15 residues long. V dropped 7 bases and J dropped 0 bases, with 15 bases sitting between them. CDR3 residues: CASKGAGPSNYGYTF. The part of the CDR3 DNA that was read is TGTGCCAGTAAAGGGGCAGGACCCTCTAACTATGGC.

This clone was recorded many times. The CDR3 end lies 3 residues beyond the end of the read and is filled in from the germline J gene. V usage is TRBV19 and J usage is TRBJ1-6, with 8 bases that match TRBD1. CDR3 size: 15 residues. The V gene's germline CDR1 is LNHDA and CDR2 SQIVND (reference sequence). After removal of 4 bases from V and 4 bases from J, the junction contained 3 bases not matched to a gene. The DNA read from the CDR3 is TGTGCCAGTAGTACCTGGACAGGGTATAATTCACCC. This gives the protein CASSTWTGYNSP. The complete CDR3 sequence is CASSTWTGYNSPLHF.

This clone came up many times. The read gets to within 3 residues of the CDR3 end, and the germline J gene fills in the rest. The chain employs TRBV30 and TRBJ2-1; tentatively, D is TRBD2 (6 bases). The ends were cut back, 8 bases at V and 3 bases at J, with 17 bases in the middle. This CDR3 contains 14 residues. Germline V gene data show CDR1 as GTSNPN and CDR2 as SVGIG (reference sequence). The CDR3 protein is CAVTGLQVYNEQFF. The DNA read from the CDR3 is TGTGCCGTGACGGGACTCCAGGTCTACAATGAG.

This clone appeared many times. A junction end diverges from the germline sequence, so it may reflect a read error. The CDR3 reads CASSLTSGINTGELFF. The CDR3 bases that were read are TGTGCTAGCAGCCTGACTAGCGGGATAAACACCGGGGAG. This sequence joins TRBV7-7 and TRBJ2-2; 11 bases agree with TRBD2. The read halts 3 residues ahead of the CDR3 end, with the missing end drawn from the germline J gene. This CDR3 has 16 residues. Looked up from germline, CDR1 is SSHAT and CDR2 is FNYEAQ (reference sequence).